These 29 T cell receptor beta chains were sequenced from one sample in a study of blood T cell repertoires in COVID-19. Here immunoSEQ multiplex PCR was the method, and the copy in TCRdb shows in-frame clones only, minus some. The sample holds fewer than 350,000 clones; roughly 86% are singletons and the top ten take approximately 10%. The sequenced sample was peripheral blood. These receptors came from a man in his forties with active or convalescent COVID-19.

This chain joins TRBV6-5 and TRBJ2-7; 7 nucleotides align to TRBD1. Germline values: CDR1 MNHEY, CDR2 SVGAGI. V gave up 7 bases and J gave up 4 bases; unmatched junction bases: 10. The CDR3 is 14 residues long. The CDR3: CASTAGTVGYEQYF. DNA for the CDR3: TGTGCCAGCACCGCTGGGACAGTGGGATACGAGCAGTACTTC.

The chain joins TRBV5-1 to TRBJ1-3; tentatively, D is TRBD1 (5 bases). Germline CDR1 is SGHRS and CDR2 is YFSETQ. Trimming stripped 0 bases from V and 8 bases from J, with 15 bases between. The CDR3 is 15 residues long. The CDR3 is CASSLVGTYEDTIYF. CDR3 nucleotide sequence: TGCGCCAGCAGCTTGGTAGGGACTTACGAGGACACCATATATTTT.

This CDR3 is CAISDRGSRDGRAQYF. CDR3 sequence (DNA): TGTGCCATCTCGGACAGGGGGTCCCGAGACGGGAGGGCCCAGTACTTC. V gene TRBV19 combines with J gene TRBJ2-7; TRBD1 agrees at 10 bases. Trimming at V came to 10 bases and at J to 10 bases, leaving 22 bases not matched to a gene. Germline assignment: CDR1 LNHDA and CDR2 SQIVND (reference sequence). This CDR3 comprises 16 residues.

The chain joins TRBV29-1 to TRBJ1-2; 9 nucleotides line up with TRBD1. CDR3 size: 16 residues. Per germline, CDR1 SQVTM and CDR2 ANQGSEA. After removal of 0 bases from V and 8 bases from J, the junction contained 13 bases not matched to a gene. CDR3 sequence: CSVEDDRGTTVEGYTF. Written as DNA, the CDR3 is TGCAGCGTTGAAGATGACAGGGGGACGACGGTGGAAGGCTACACCTTC.

The chain has TRBV5-4 and TRBJ1-1, with D possibly being TRBD1 (5 bases). Germline CDR1 reads SGHNT; CDR2 reads YYREEE (reference sequence). This CDR3 comprises 15 residues. Trimming cost V 7 bases and J 0 bases, with 16 bases left between them. CDR3 loop: CASRTMTDMNTEAFF. In nucleotides, the CDR3 is TGTGCCAGCCGGACGATGACAGACATGAACACTGAAGCTTTCTTT.

J is TRBJ2-7 and V is TRBV28, with no clear D. Germline V gene sequence: CDR1 MDHEN, CDR2 SYDVKM. There are 14 residues in the CDR3. V lost 1 base to trimming and J lost 2 bases, with 9 bases between them. The CDR3 DNA is TGTGCCAGCAGTTTATACAGACGAACCTACGAGCAGTACTTC. Its protein product is CASSLYRRTYEQYF.

The chain uses TRBV28 and TRBJ2-3, with 7 bases fitting TRBD1. With V trimmed by 4 bases and J by 4 bases, 8 bases remained unmatched. Germline CDR1 is MDHEN and CDR2 is SYDVKM. The CDR3 loop spans 15 amino acids. DNA of the CDR3: TGTGCCAGCAGTTCGACGGACAGGTTACCAGATACGCAGTATTTT. Translating gives CASSSTDRLPDTQYF.

The rearrangement links TRBV19 to TRBJ2-1, with 9 bases that match TRBD2. This CDR3 spans 18 amino acids. V was clipped by 0 bases and J by 4 bases; unmatched bases: 10. Germline V CDR1 and CDR2: LNHDA, SQIVND (reference sequence). The CDR3 DNA sequence: TGTGCCAGTAGTATAGATCTATCTGGGACTAGCAGGTACAATGAGCAGTTCTTC. Its translation: CASSIDLSGTSRYNEQFF.

CDR3 DNA: TGCGCCAGCAGCCAAGGCCGGGACAGGGGGTACGGAAACACCATATATTTT. Its protein product is CASSQGRDRGYGNTIYF. The V gene is TRBV4-1, the J gene TRBJ1-3; 11 nucleotides match TRBD1. The CDR3 runs 17 residues. The V segment lost 1 base and the J segment 4 bases; nucleotides outside the gene matches: 6. CDR1 MGHRA and CDR2 YSYEKL come from the germline V gene.

V is TRBV7-3 and J is TRBJ1-6; TRBD1 matches at 7 bases. The length of the CDR3 is 14 residues. The V and J ends lost 3 bases and 7 bases, in that order; junction bases with no gene match: 3. CDR1 SGHTA and CDR2 FQGTGA come from the germline V gene. In DNA form, the CDR3 reads TGTGCCAGCAGCTTTGACAGGGCGAATTCACCCCTCCACTTT. The encoded protein is CASSFDRANSPLHF.

The CDR3 loop is CASSGHFAAFF. The CDR3 DNA follows: TGTGCCAGCAGCGGCCACTTTGCGGCTTTCTTT. V is TRBV9 and J is TRBJ1-1; unclear D gene. Germline lookup yields CDR1 SGDLS and CDR2 YYNGEE. This CDR3 has 11 amino acids. V lost 3 bases and J 11 bases, leaving 11 bases between the germline ends.

The J gene is TRBJ2-3, the V gene TRBV11-3; 7 bases are shared with TRBD2. V lost 5 bases to trimming and J lost 3 bases; unmatched junction nucleotides: 11. This CDR3 has 16 residues. Germline V gene data show CDR1 as SGHNT and CDR2 as YENEEA. For the CDR3, the DNA is TGTGCCAGCAGCATCTCCTACGGGGGAGGGACAGATACGCAGTATTTT. It yields the protein CASSISYGGGTDTQYF.

The chain links TRBV5-1 to TRBJ1-2; a possible D gene is TRBD1 (5 bases). Looked up from germline, CDR1 is SGHRS and CDR2 is YFSETQ. Trimming left V 5 bases short and J 0 bases short, with 8 bases between. This CDR3 has 13 residues. In DNA form, the CDR3 reads TGCGCCAGCAGGGAGACAGCTAACTATGGCTACACCTTC. The encoded protein is CASRETANYGYTF.

CDR3 bases: TGTGCCAGCAGCTTACGGTCCCCTATAGGGGGAATCGGGTCAATGGGCTACACCTTC. It yields the protein CASSLRSPIGGIGSMGYTF. The chain links TRBV11-2 to TRBJ1-2, with D maybe TRBD1 (6 bases). CDR3 size: 19 residues. Per germline, CDR1 SGHAT and CDR2 FQNNGV. The ends were cut back, 2 bases at V and 8 bases at J, with 30 bases in the middle.

The chain recombines TRBV6-5 with TRBJ1-2; tentative D call: TRBD1 (5 bases). In germline, CDR1 is MNHEY, CDR2 SVGAGI. V was shortened by 2 bases and J by 8 bases, with 12 bases between the two germline ends. CDR3 length: 13 residues. The CDR3 spells CASSYGDFWGYTF. CDR3 sequence (DNA): TGTGCCAGCAGTTACGGGGACTTTTGGGGCTACACCTTC.

This clone has a single count. This chain joins TRBV19 and TRBJ1-2; D is possibly TRBD1 (5 bases). Trimming shortened V by 3 bases and J by 5 bases, and 10 bases separated the two germline ends. Germline values: CDR1 LNHDA, CDR2 SQIVND (reference sequence). There are 13 residues in the CDR3. The CDR3 DNA follows: TGTGCCAGTAGTATCAGGGCCGGGTATGGCTACACCTTC. Translating gives CASSIRAGYGYTF.

This clone has only one observation. V and J are TRBV19 and TRBJ2-4, with D perhaps matching TRBD2 (5 bases). The CDR3 is 13 residues long. Between the trimmed V and J ends, which lost 5 bases and 8 bases, there was a span of 13 bases. CDR1 is LNHDA, CDR2 SQIVND, per germline (reference sequence). The CDR3 DNA sequence: TGTGCCAGTAGTCTACAGTCCGGGGACATTCAGTACTTC. It codes for CASSLQSGDIQYF.

The chain joins TRBV30 to TRBJ1-5; D call uncertain. V lost 5 bases and J lost 4, with 12 bases in between. CDR3 size: 13 residues. Germline lookup yields CDR1 GTSNPN and CDR2 SVGIG (reference sequence). The CDR3 nucleotides read TGTGCCTGGTGCCACAGAGTGAATCAGCCCCAGCATTTT. Translated: CAWCHRVNQPQHF.

This chain uses TRBV24-1 with TRBJ2-2; 8 nucleotides agree with TRBD1. Germline loops: CDR1 KGHDR, CDR2 SFDVKD. The CDR3 sequence is 18 residues long. J gave up 4 bases and V 3 bases, and 12 bases lay outside the gene matches. Here the CDR3 reads CATSDASTGGSRTGELFF. CDR3 DNA: TGTGCCACCAGTGATGCGAGCACAGGGGGTTCGCGCACCGGGGAGCTGTTTTTT.

The chain carries TRBV24-1 and TRBJ1-2; D is uncertain. The germline V gene has CDR1 KGHDR and CDR2 SFDVKD. This CDR3 region has 14 residues. With 3 bases removed from V and 3 bases from J, the gap between germline ends came to 10 bases. CDR3 sequence (DNA): TGTGCCACCAGTGATACCGCCGAGGACTATGGCTACACCTTC. This gives the protein CATSDTAEDYGYTF.

The CDR3 DNA reads TGCGCCAGCAGTGGCCTAGCTATAGATACGCAGTATTTT. Translating gives CASSGLAIDTQYF. The gene calls are TRBV10-1 and TRBJ2-3; weak D call: TRBD2 (5 bases). Trimming stripped 4 bases from V and 5 bases from J, with 10 bases between. The CDR3 consists of 13 residues. Germline loops: CDR1 WNHNN, CDR2 SYGVQD (reference sequence).

This chain uses TRBV9 with TRBJ1-5, with 7 bases identical to TRBD1. J was trimmed by 6 bases and V by 7 bases; bases with no gene match: 4. The germline V gene has CDR1 SGDLS and CDR2 YYNGEE. CDR3 length: 12 amino acids. DNA of the CDR3: TGTGCCAGCCTGGGGGACAGTCAGCCCCAGCATTTT. Translated, it gives CASLGDSQPQHF.

This clone was detected many times. The sample holds other DNA sequences that translate to the same CDR3. The chain uses TRBV2 and TRBJ2-1, with 9 bases that match TRBD2. This CDR3 has 17 amino acids. Per the germline V gene, CDR1 is SNHLY and CDR2 is FYNNEI. The trim removed 2 bases at V and 0 bases at J, leaving 5 bases unmatched. CDR3 amino acids: CASSETSGGSSYNEQFF. CDR3 nucleotide sequence: TGTGCCAGCAGTGAAACCAGCGGGGGGAGCTCCTACAATGAGCAGTTCTTC.

The V and J genes are TRBV6-1 and TRBJ1-1; 8 nucleotides line up with TRBD1. The CDR3 runs to 13 residues. Germline V gene lookup returns CDR1 MNHNS and CDR2 SASEGT. V shed 1 base, J shed 14 bases, and the junction held 9 bases outside the gene matches. Written as DNA, the CDR3 is TGTGCCAGCAGTGAAGTTGACAGGGGCCGTACCTTCTTT. This sequence encodes CASSEVDRGRTFF.

The V and J genes are TRBV3-1 (or the pseudogene TRBV3-2) and TRBJ1-4; a weak D match, TRBD1 (5 bases). Germline V CDR1 and CDR2: LGHDT, YNNKEL (reference sequence). The ends were cut back, 5 bases at V and 0 bases at J, with 16 bases in the middle. CDR3 length: 17 residues. The CDR3 reads CASSWAGDPATNEKLFF. CDR3 DNA: TGTGCCAGCAGCTGGGCGGGGGACCCGGCAACTAATGAAAAACTGTTTTTT.

Details on this clone: The junction departs from the called germline gene at one end, perhaps through a read error. The chain carries TRBV5-6 and TRBJ1-5; 7 nucleotides line up with TRBD1. Germline V gene sequence: CDR1 SGHDT, CDR2 YYEEEE. The CDR3 sequence is 12 residues long. The CDR3 DNA reads TGTGCCAGCAGCTTGGGGGCCGGGACAGCGGATTTT. Protein sequence: CASSLGAGTADF. Full variable domain (outside the CDR3, taken from reference TRBV5-6 and TRBJ1-5): DAGVTQSPTHLIKTRGQQVTLRCSPKSGHDTVSWYQQALGQGPQFIFQYYEEEERQRGNFPDRFSGHQFPNYSSELNVNALLLGDSALYLCASSLGAGTADFGDGTRLSIL.

The chain employs TRBV29-1 and TRBJ2-6; 8 bases map to TRBD1. The CDR3 sequence is 16 residues long. The germline V gene has CDR1 SQVTM and CDR2 ANQGSEA. Losses at the gene ends were 4 bases for V and 4 bases for J; bases not matched to a gene: 9. The CDR3 nucleotides read TGCAGCGTTGCGAGTGCAGGGGGCGCGGGGGCCAACGTCCTGACTTTC. Amino acids: CSVASAGGAGANVLTF.

The chain combines TRBV4-1 with TRBJ1-1; D unresolved. The V end was cut by 6 bases, the J end by 0 bases, with 11 bases between. CDR1 is MGHRA and CDR2 is YSYEKL in the germline V gene. This CDR3 has 14 amino acids. In DNA form, the CDR3 reads TGCGCCAGCAGGGGGAGGACTATGAACACTGAAGCTTTCTTT. Its translation: CASRGRTMNTEAFF.

The V gene is TRBV23-1, the J gene TRBJ2-4, with a possible D match to TRBD1 (5 bases). TRBV23-1 falls under the ORF class, with uncertain function. This CDR3 is 15 amino acids long. The V end was cut by 0 bases, the J end by 8 bases, with 14 bases between. The CDR3 protein is CASSQSRTRAYIQYF. DNA for the CDR3: TGCGCCAGCAGTCAATCTCGGACACGGGCTTACATTCAGTACTTC.